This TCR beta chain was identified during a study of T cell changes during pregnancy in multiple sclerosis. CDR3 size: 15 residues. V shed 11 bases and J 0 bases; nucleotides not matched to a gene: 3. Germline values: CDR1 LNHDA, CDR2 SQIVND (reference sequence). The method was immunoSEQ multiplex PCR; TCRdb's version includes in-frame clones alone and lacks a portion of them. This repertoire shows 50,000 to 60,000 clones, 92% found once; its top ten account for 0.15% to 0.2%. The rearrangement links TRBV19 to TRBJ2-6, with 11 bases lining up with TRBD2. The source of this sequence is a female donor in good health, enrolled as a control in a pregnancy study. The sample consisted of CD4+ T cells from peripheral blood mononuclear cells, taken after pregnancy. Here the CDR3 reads CAATSGDSGANVLTF. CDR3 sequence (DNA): TGTGCCGCGACTAGCGGGGACTCTGGGGCCAACGTCCTGACTTTC.